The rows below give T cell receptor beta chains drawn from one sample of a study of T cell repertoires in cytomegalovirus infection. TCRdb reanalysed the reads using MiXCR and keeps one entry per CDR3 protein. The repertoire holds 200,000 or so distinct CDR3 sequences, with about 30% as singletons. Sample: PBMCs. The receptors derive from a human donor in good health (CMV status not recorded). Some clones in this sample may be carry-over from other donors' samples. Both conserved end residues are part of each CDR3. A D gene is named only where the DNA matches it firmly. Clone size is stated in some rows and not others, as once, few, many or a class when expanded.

CDR3 DNA: TGCAGCGTCCGGGACAGTTCCTACGAGCAGTACTTC
CDR3 protein: CSVRDSSYEQYF
D gene: TRBD1
V gene: TRBV29-1
J gene: TRBJ2-7
clone size: -

CDR3 DNA: TGCAGCGTTACCCCGGGGGGGCCCGAGACCCAGTACTTC
CDR3 protein: CSVTPGGPETQYF
D gene: TRBD2
V gene: TRBV29-1
J gene: TRBJ2-5
clone size: -

CDR3 DNA: TGTGCCAGCCAGAGCAGGGGGCCGCGCACAGATACGCAGTATTTT
CDR3 protein: CASQSRGPRTDTQYF
D gene: TRBD1
V gene: TRBV5-4
J gene: TRBJ2-3
clone size: many

CDR3 DNA: TGCAGCGTTGGCAGGGGCGGCGGGGAGCTGTTTTTT
CDR3 protein: CSVGRGGGELFF
D gene: -
V gene: TRBV29-1
J gene: TRBJ2-2
clone size: few

CDR3 DNA: TGTGCCAGCAGTCCTCGAACCTACAATGAGCAGTTCTTC
CDR3 protein: CASSPRTYNEQFF
D gene: -
V gene: TRBV2
J gene: TRBJ2-1
clone size: few

CDR3 DNA: TGTGCCAGCAGTGAAGGCTTAGGACAGGGATCAGGCTACGAGCAGTACTTC
CDR3 protein: CASSEGLGQGSGYEQYF
D gene: TRBD1
V gene: TRBV6-1
J gene: TRBJ2-7
clone size: few

CDR3 DNA: TGTGCCAGCAGCCAAGAACGGGGAGAGACCCAGTACTTC
CDR3 protein: CASSQERGETQYF
D gene: -
V gene: TRBV4-2
J gene: TRBJ2-5
clone size: once

CDR3 DNA: TGTGCCAGCAGCCCCGACTCGAGCTCCTACGAGCAGTACTTC
CDR3 protein: CASSPDSSSYEQYF
D gene: -
V gene: TRBV7-6
J gene: TRBJ2-7
clone size: -

CDR3 DNA: TGTGCCAGCAGCTTAGGGGCAAGGGAGGACAATGAGCAGTTCTTC
CDR3 protein: CASSLGAREDNEQFF
D gene: -
V gene: TRBV7-6
J gene: TRBJ2-1
clone size: few

CDR3 DNA: TGTGCCAGCAGCTTAGCGTTGGGCAAGGCTGAAGCTTTCTTT
CDR3 protein: CASSLALGKAEAFF
D gene: -
V gene: TRBV7-9
J gene: TRBJ1-1
clone size: many

CDR3 DNA: TGCGCCAGCAGCCAAGATGGGGGAACCTCCTACGAGCAGTACTTC
CDR3 protein: CASSQDGGTSYEQYF
D gene: -
V gene: TRBV4-3
J gene: TRBJ2-7
clone size: few

CDR3 DNA: TGCGCCAGCAGCCAAGCCAGGGGTCATCAGCCCCAGCATTTT
CDR3 protein: CASSQARGHQPQHF
D gene: -
V gene: TRBV4-1
J gene: TRBJ1-5
clone size: many

CDR3 DNA: TGTGCCAGCAGCTTGGTGGGGGGTTTGACCAATGAGCAGTTCTTC
CDR3 protein: CASSLVGGLTNEQFF
D gene: -
V gene: TRBV5-5
J gene: TRBJ2-1
clone size: -

CDR3 DNA: TGCAGTGCTAGAGAACCCGGGGGGGGGGCCAACGTCCTGACTTTC
CDR3 protein: CSAREPGGGANVLTF
D gene: TRBD2
V gene: TRBV20-1
J gene: TRBJ2-6
clone size: once

CDR3 DNA: TGTGCCAGCAGCTCCGGGACAGGGGCCGACTCTAACTATGGCTACACCTTC
CDR3 protein: CASSSGTGADSNYGYTF
D gene: TRBD1
V gene: TRBV28
J gene: TRBJ1-2
clone size: few

CDR3 DNA: TGTGCCAGCAGGAATCGAGTCGACGTCTATACGCAGAATTTT
CDR3 protein: CASRNRVDVYTQNF
D gene: -
V gene: TRBV12-3/TRBV12-4
J gene: TRBJ2-3
clone size: -

CDR3 DNA: TGCGCCAGCAGTTGGGACACAGATACGCAGTATTTT
CDR3 protein: CASSWDTDTQYF
D gene: -
V gene: TRBV5-1
J gene: TRBJ2-3
clone size: many

CDR3 DNA: TGTGCCAGCAGCCGAGGGATCACAAGCTTCTATGGCTACACCTTC
CDR3 protein: CASSRGITSFYGYTF
D gene: -
V gene: TRBV14
J gene: TRBJ1-2
clone size: -

CDR3 DNA: TGTGCCAGCAGCTTAGACAGGGCCTCTACCACGAACACCGGGGAGCTGTTTTTT
CDR3 protein: CASSLDRASTTNTGELFF
D gene: -
V gene: TRBV7-6
J gene: TRBJ2-2
clone size: few

CDR3 DNA: TGTGCCAGCAGTTACGGTACAGGGTCCTACAATGAGCAGTTCTTC
CDR3 protein: CASSYGTGSYNEQFF
D gene: -
V gene: TRBV6-2/TRBV6-3
J gene: TRBJ2-1
clone size: -

CDR3 DNA: TGCAGTGTCGATAGTACCTACAATGAGCAGTTCTTC
CDR3 protein: CSVDSTYNEQFF
D gene: -
V gene: TRBV20-1
J gene: TRBJ2-1
clone size: -

CDR3 DNA: TGTGCCAGCAGCCAACATCCGGGGGCCGGTTATGGCTACACCTTC
CDR3 protein: CASSQHPGAGYGYTF
D gene: -
V gene: TRBV14
J gene: TRBJ1-2
clone size: -

CDR3 DNA: TGTGCCAGCAGTCGCGGTCTACAGGATGGCTACACCTTC
CDR3 protein: CASSRGLQDGYTF
D gene: -
V gene: TRBV7-8
J gene: TRBJ1-2
clone size: many

CDR3 DNA: TGTGCCAGCAGCCCTCTAGCGGGGTTGGGAGATACGCAGTATTTT
CDR3 protein: CASSPLAGLGDTQYF
D gene: TRBD2
V gene: TRBV12-3/TRBV12-4
J gene: TRBJ2-3
clone size: -

CDR3 DNA: TGTGCCAGCAGCTTAGGGGCCTTCTATGGCTACACCTTC
CDR3 protein: CASSLGAFYGYTF
D gene: -
V gene: TRBV7-6
J gene: TRBJ1-2
clone size: -

CDR3 DNA: TGTGCCAGCAGACAAGCGGGGGGGCACGAGCAGTACTTC
CDR3 protein: CASRQAGGHEQYF
D gene: TRBD2
V gene: TRBV7-2
J gene: TRBJ2-7
clone size: -

CDR3 DNA: TGTGCCAGCAGTGGAAGCGTCCAAGAGACCCAGTACTTC
CDR3 protein: CASSGSVQETQYF
D gene: -
V gene: TRBV2
J gene: TRBJ2-5
clone size: few

CDR3 DNA: TGTGCCAGCAGTTACTCGAAGCGGGGGGGGCCAGAGACCCAGTACTTC
CDR3 protein: CASSYSKRGGPETQYF
D gene: TRBD2
V gene: TRBV6-5
J gene: TRBJ2-5
clone size: -

CDR3 DNA: TGTGCCAGCAGCCTTGCTGGGGTCAACGGTCAGACCCAGTACTTC
CDR3 protein: CASSLAGVNGQTQYF
D gene: -
V gene: TRBV7-2
J gene: TRBJ2-5
clone size: -

CDR3 DNA: TGTGCCAGCAGCTCTATTCTTAAGGGCTATGGCTACACCTTC
CDR3 protein: CASSSILKGYGYTF
D gene: -
V gene: TRBV5-4
J gene: TRBJ1-2
clone size: -

CDR3 DNA: TGTGCCAGCAGCTTAGTGGGAGGGGATCGCTACACCTTC
CDR3 protein: CASSLVGGDRYTF
D gene: -
V gene: TRBV7-9
J gene: TRBJ1-2
clone size: few

CDR3 DNA: TGTGCCAGCAGTTTGGGGGGCCGGGGGCGAACTGAAGCTTTCTTT
CDR3 protein: CASSLGGRGRTEAFF
D gene: -
V gene: TRBV27
J gene: TRBJ1-1
clone size: -

CDR3 DNA: TGTGCCAGCAGGCCTGACAGTCAAGAGACCCAGTACTTC
CDR3 protein: CASRPDSQETQYF
D gene: -
V gene: TRBV7-9
J gene: TRBJ2-5
clone size: -

CDR3 DNA: TGCAGTGCCCCGTCTTTGCGGGGGGTCGCAGATACGCAGTATTTT
CDR3 protein: CSAPSLRGVADTQYF
D gene: TRBD2
V gene: TRBV20-1
J gene: TRBJ2-3
clone size: many

CDR3 DNA: TGTGCCAGCAGCTATTTGGGGGGCACTGAAGCTTTCTTT
CDR3 protein: CASSYLGGTEAFF
D gene: -
V gene: TRBV12-3/TRBV12-4
J gene: TRBJ1-1
clone size: many

CDR3 DNA: TGTGCCAGCAGCCTTAACGGCCCGCAGTATTTT
CDR3 protein: CASSLNGPQYF
D gene: -
V gene: TRBV7-2
J gene: TRBJ2-3
clone size: few

CDR3 DNA: TGTGCCAGTAAGCTTTCCTTCACAGGTCGCTCTGGGGCCAACGTCCTGACTTTC
CDR3 protein: CASKLSFTGRSGANVLTF
D gene: -
V gene: TRBV19
J gene: TRBJ2-6
clone size: -